These T cell receptor beta chains were read from a single sample in a study of control samples from healthy donors and cancer patients. The assay was immunoSEQ multiplex PCR, and TCRdb's table has in-frame clones only and misses some. The sample carries approximately 150,000 clones, approximately 94% recorded once. The sequencing sample was made of PBMCs. Receptors were obtained from a man aged 60 to 75 with colorectal cancer. The CDR3 runs from the conserved cysteine through the conserved F or W. A D gene is named only where the DNA matches it firmly. Part of the rows lack a size; the others show once, few, many or a class for expanded clones.

D gene	V gene	clone size	J gene	CDR3 DNA	CDR3 protein
TRBD2	TRBV5-1	-	TRBJ2-1	TGCGCCAGCAGCACTGGACTAGCGGGGGTTCTCTCCTACAATGAGCAGTTCTTC	CASSTGLAGVLSYNEQFF
-	TRBV4-1	-	TRBJ1-2	TGCGCCAGCAGCCCAACACCACGGGACTATGGCTACACCTTC	CASSPTPRDYGYTF
-	TRBV14	-	TRBJ2-7	TGTGCCAGCAGCCAAGATCTGAAGGGCGAGCAGTACTTC	CASSQDLKGEQYF
-	TRBV6-5	-	TRBJ1-2	TGTGCCAGCAGACCGGATCCCTTAGATGGCTACACCTTC	CASRPDPLDGYTF
-	TRBV4-1	few	TRBJ1-5	TGCGCCAGCAGCCAAGATCAAGTAGGGGATTACAATCAGCCCCAGCATTTT	CASSQDQVGDYNQPQHF
TRBD1	TRBV6-5	-	TRBJ1-2	TGTGCCAGCAGTCAGACAGGGTATGGCTACACCTTC	CASSQTGYGYTF
TRBD1	TRBV5-4	-	TRBJ1-2	TGTGCCAGCAGCCAGACAGGGGGCTATGGCTACACCTTC	CASSQTGGYGYTF
TRBD1	TRBV5-6	few	TRBJ1-2	TGTGCCAGCAGCCTAGGACAGGGGGATGGCTACACCTTC	CASSLGQGDGYTF
-	TRBV7-2	-	TRBJ2-5	TGTGCCAGCAGCCAACAGCAGACCCAGTACTTC	CASSQQQTQYF
-	TRBV2	-	TRBJ1-5	TGTGCCAGCAGTCGAGACTTTAGCAATCAGCCCCAGCATTTT	CASSRDFSNQPQHF
-	TRBV6-5	-	TRBJ2-1	TGTGCCAGCAGTTACGAGTGGGGGGCCGGTGATGAGCAGTTCTTC	CASSYEWGAGDEQFF
TRBD1	TRBV7-9	-	TRBJ2-5	TGTGCCAGCAGCTTAAGACAGGGGATGGAGACCCAGTACTTC	CASSLRQGMETQYF
-	TRBV5-1	few	TRBJ1-1	TGCGCCAGCAGCTTGGAAGGGAGGACTGAAGCTTTCTTT	CASSLEGRTEAFF
-	TRBV7-2	once	TRBJ2-1	TGTGCCAGCAGCTCCCCCCCCCTGACCACCTACAATGAGCAGTTCTTC	CASSSPPLTTYNEQFF
-	TRBV5-1	-	TRBJ1-1	TGCGCCAGCAGCTTGGCGGGGGGGCGGCTGAACACTGAAGCTTTCTTT	CASSLAGGRLNTEAFF
-	TRBV28	-	TRBJ1-5	TGTGCCAGCAGTTTATGGGCCTCAGTGGGCAATCAGCCCCAGCATTTT	CASSLWASVGNQPQHF
TRBD1	TRBV27	-	TRBJ2-5	TGTGCCAGCAGTTCGACAGGGGACCAAGAGACCCAGTACTTC	CASSSTGDQETQYF
-	TRBV12-3/TRBV12-4	-	TRBJ1-4	TGTGCCAGCGCTACAGGGAGGAATGAAAAACTGTTTTTT	CASATGRNEKLFF
-	TRBV5-1	-	TRBJ1-1	TGCGCCAGCAGTTTGATAACATACCCTGGGAACACTGAAGCTTTCTTT	CASSLITYPGNTEAFF
-	TRBV7-2	few	TRBJ2-7	TGTGCCAGCAGCTTAGGGCAGCTGGGCTACGAGCAGTACTTC	CASSLGQLGYEQYF
-	TRBV4-2	-	TRBJ2-3	TGTGCCAGCAGCCAAGATAGGCCGGGGCTCAGCACAGATACGCAGTATTTT	CASSQDRPGLSTDTQYF